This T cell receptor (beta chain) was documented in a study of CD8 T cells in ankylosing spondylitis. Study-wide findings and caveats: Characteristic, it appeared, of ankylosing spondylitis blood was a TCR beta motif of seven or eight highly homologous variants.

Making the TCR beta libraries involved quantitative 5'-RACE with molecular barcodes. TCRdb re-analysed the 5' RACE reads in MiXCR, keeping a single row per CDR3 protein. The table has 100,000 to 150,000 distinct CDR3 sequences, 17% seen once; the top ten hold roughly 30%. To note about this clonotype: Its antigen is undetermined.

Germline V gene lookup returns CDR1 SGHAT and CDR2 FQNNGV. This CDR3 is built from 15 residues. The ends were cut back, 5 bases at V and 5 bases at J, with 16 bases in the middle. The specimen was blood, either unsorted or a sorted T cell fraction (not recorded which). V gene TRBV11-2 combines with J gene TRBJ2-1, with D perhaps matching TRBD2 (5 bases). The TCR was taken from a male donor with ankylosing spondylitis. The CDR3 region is CASSREWGWDNEQFF. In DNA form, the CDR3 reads TGTGCCAGCAGCCGGGAATGGGGTTGGGACAATGAGCAGTTCTTC.